A selection of T cell receptor beta chains follows, all from one sample in a study of T cells in Graves' hyperthyroidism and ophthalmopathy. TCRdb re-analysed the multiplex PCR reads in MiXCR, keeping a single row per CDR3 protein. The repertoire consists of almost 500,000 distinct CDR3 sequences, with about 22% occurring once and the leading ten covering around 50%. The source material was blood. These receptors all come from a woman between 70 and 85 years old with Graves' ophthalmopathy. The CDR3 runs from the conserved cysteine through the conserved F or W. The D gene is left open where the match is weak. The size field is filled for only some rows; it gives once, few, many or a size class.

D gene	V gene	J gene	clone size	CDR3 DNA	CDR3 protein
TRBD2	TRBV7-2	TRBJ2-1	few	TGTGCCAGCAGCTTAGACGGACTAGCGGAGGATGAGCAGTTCTTC	CASSLDGLAEDEQFF
.	TRBV6-1	TRBJ1-1	many	TGTGCCAGCAGTTATGATCCGGGACGATTATTTGGAGCTTTCTTT	CASSYDPGRLFGAFF
.	TRBV6-4	TRBJ2-5	.	TGTGCCAGCAGTGGCAAAGGGCAAGAGACCCAGTACTTC	CASSGKGQETQYF
.	TRBV28	TRBJ2-7	.	TGTGCCAGCAGTTCCCCCGCGGACACCTACGAGCAGTACTTC	CASSSPADTYEQYF
.	TRBV2	TRBJ1-5	few	TGTGCCAGCAGTGAAGCGCTTCGCAGCAATCAGCCCCAGCATTTT	CASSEALRSNQPQHF
TRBD2	TRBV7-9	TRBJ2-7	many	TGTGCCAGCAGTCCCGGGACTAGCGGGACCTACGAGCAGTACTTC	CASSPGTSGTYEQYF
.	TRBV12-3/TRBV12-4	TRBJ2-7	.	TGTGCCAGCAGAGGAGGGAACTACGAGCAGTACTTC	CASRGGNYEQYF
.	TRBV18	TRBJ1-5	.	TGTGCCAGCTCAACGACACAGTTAAGGGGTCAGCCCCAGCATTTT	CASSTTQLRGQPQHF
.	TRBV19	TRBJ2-1	.	TGTGCCAGTAGTCTCTCCGGGACTTTATACAATGAGCAGTTCTTC	CASSLSGTLYNEQFF
TRBD1	TRBV28	TRBJ1-5	many	TGTGCCAGCAGTCGGAGACAGGGTTTGCAGCCCCAGCATTTT	CASSRRQGLQPQHF
.	TRBV5-6	TRBJ1-1	few	TGTGCCAGCAGCTCAGACAGGCCGAACACTGAAGCTTTCTTT	CASSSDRPNTEAFF
.	TRBV5-4	TRBJ2-3	.	TGTGCCAGCAGCTTGGTTGAAGACTCAGATACGCAGTATTTT	CASSLVEDSDTQYF
.	TRBV20-1	TRBJ2-7	.	TGCAGTGCCCCGGGGACTTCTACAGTTGACGAGCAGTACTTC	CSAPGTSTVDEQYF